The source of this T cell receptor (beta chain) is a study of breast tumors, draining lymph nodes, adjacent tissues. Study findings and constraints: Luminal-like breast cancer showed significantly greater tumor-nontumor repertoire similarity than basal-like breast cancer did. Findings are consistent with lymph node origin and intratumoral expansion of most tumor T cells. That most tumor T cells come from lymph nodes remained unproven.

MiXCR, run by TCRdb on the multiplex PCR reads, gives a single entry per CDR3 protein. The sample has under 350,000 distinct CDR3 sequences; 30% to 35% are singletons. Breast cancer patients provided tissue from their axillary draining lymph nodes. In this sample, this clonotype turned up a few times. Its target is unknown. This clonotype was obtained from a female donor with breast cancer. Some clones in this sample may be carry-over from other donors' samples. Sequencing was done on a sample of axillary lymph node tissue.

CDR3 sequence (DNA): TGTGCCAGTACCAGATGGGACAGCCCCTCGACCGAAGCTTTCTTT. Amino acids: CASTRWDSPSTEAFF. The J gene is TRBJ1-1, the V gene TRBV19; 7 nucleotides align to TRBD1. CDR1 is LNHDA and CDR2 is SQIVND in the germline V gene (reference sequence). V shed 7 bases, J shed 8 bases, and the junction held 16 bases outside the gene matches. The CDR3 is 15 residues long. Drawing the rest from reference TRBV19 and TRBJ1-1, the complete variable domain is DGGITQSPKYLFRKEGQNVTLSCEQNLNHDAMYWYRQDPGQGLRLIYYSQIVNDFQKGDIAEGYSVSREKKESFPLTVTSAQKNPTAFYLCASTRWDSPSTEAFFGQGTRLTVV.